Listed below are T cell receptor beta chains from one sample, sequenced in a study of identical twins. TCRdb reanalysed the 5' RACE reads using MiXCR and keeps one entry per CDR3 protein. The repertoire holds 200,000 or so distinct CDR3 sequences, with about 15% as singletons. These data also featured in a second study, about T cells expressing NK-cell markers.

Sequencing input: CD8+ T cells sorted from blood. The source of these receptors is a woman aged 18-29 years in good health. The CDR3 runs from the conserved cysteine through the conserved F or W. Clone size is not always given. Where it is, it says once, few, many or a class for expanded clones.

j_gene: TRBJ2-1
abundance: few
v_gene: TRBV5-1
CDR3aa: CASSLTSWNEQFF

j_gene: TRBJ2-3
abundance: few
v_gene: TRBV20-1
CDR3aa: CSARDETDTQYF

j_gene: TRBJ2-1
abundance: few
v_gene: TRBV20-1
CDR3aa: CSARKTPRDEQFF

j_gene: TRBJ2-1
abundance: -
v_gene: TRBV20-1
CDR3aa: CSAIPGTVPYNEQFF

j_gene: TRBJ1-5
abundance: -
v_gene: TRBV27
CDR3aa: CASSLLRDVNQPQHF

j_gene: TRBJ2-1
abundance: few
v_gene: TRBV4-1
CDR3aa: CASSQARDEQFF

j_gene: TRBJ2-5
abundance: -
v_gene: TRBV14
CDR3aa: CASSQGGGQETQYF

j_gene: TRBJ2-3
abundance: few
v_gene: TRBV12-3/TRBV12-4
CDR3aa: CAITLPGQFISFTDTQYF

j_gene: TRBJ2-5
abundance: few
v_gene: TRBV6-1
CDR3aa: CASSAGTYQETQYF

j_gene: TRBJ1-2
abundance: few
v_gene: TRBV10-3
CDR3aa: CAIRDSSANYGYTF

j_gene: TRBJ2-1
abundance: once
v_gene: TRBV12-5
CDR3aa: CATTGLANEQFF

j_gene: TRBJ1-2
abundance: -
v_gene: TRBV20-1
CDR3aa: CSARAPGALYGYTF

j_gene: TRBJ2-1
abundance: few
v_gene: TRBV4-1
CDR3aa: CASSYLGQRGSPHEQFF

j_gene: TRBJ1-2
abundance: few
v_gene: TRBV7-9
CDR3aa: CASSFRTGAPNYGYTF

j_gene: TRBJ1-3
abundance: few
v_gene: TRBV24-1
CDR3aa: CASTLPRTGVENTIYF

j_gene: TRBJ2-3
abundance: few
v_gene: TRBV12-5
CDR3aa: CASGPDLYTQYF

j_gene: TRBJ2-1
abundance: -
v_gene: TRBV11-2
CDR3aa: CASSLFSGLAGVNEQFF

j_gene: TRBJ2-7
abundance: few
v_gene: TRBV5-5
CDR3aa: CASSLPESRVSYEQYF

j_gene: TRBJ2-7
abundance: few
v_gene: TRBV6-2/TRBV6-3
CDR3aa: CASSWKTSGSYEQYF

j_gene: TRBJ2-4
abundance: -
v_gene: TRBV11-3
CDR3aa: CASSHGRGKNIQYF

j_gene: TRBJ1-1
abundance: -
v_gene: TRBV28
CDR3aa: CASSLFIRQVNTEAFF

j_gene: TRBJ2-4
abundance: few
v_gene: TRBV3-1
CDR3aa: CASSSRVLAKNIQYF

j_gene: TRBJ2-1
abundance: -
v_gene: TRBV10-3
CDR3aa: CAISGTSGGPYNEQFF

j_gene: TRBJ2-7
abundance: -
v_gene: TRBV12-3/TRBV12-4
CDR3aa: CASSPISYEQYF

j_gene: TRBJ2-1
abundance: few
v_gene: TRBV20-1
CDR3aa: CSAGWTDNEQFF

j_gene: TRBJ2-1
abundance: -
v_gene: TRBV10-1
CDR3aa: CASSPRGWGDEQFF

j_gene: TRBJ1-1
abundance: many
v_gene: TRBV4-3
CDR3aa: CASSQDRQSLYGTEAFF

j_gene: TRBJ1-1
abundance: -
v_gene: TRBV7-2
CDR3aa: CASSLRSGQGTNTEAFF

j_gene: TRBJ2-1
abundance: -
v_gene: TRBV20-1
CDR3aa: CSASLEGSYNEQFF